This T cell receptor (beta chain) was recovered during a study of blood T cells in healthy people across ages. This clonotype appeared many times. This CDR3 comprises 14 residues. The V end lost 1 base, the J end lost 8 bases, and 12 bases lay between the germline ends. For the second PCR, which ran for about 7 to 11 cycles, a sample-barcoded 5' primer and a J-beta primer mix were used. Every cDNA molecule carried a tag from a template-switch adaptor bearing 12 random nucleotides. TCRdb re-called the 5' RACE reads through MiXCR, storing one row per CDR3 protein. The sample consists of around 1,700,000 distinct CDR3 sequences, about 30% of them appearing once. Extraction of total RNA produced a minimum of 5.5 micrograms from each sample.

The sequence was obtained from a woman in her twenties or thirties in good health. Sequenced: blood. V and J are TRBV12-3 or TRBV12-4 and TRBJ2-1; tentatively, D is TRBD2 (5 bases). CDR3 amino acids: CASSLGLASDEQFF. In DNA form, the CDR3 reads TGTGCCAGCAGTTTAGGCCTAGCAAGCGATGAGCAGTTCTTC.